This T cell receptor beta chain is drawn from a study of OX40 agonist ivuxolimab in advanced cancers. Study context: Partial responses were achieved by three patients, of whom one had hepatocellular carcinoma and two had cutaneous melanoma. Points from the study as a whole: Some patients without response likewise showed low normalized clonal expansion. CD4+ T cells averaged fewer expanded clones than CD8+ T cells.

TCRdb keeps only in-frame clones here, not all; method: immunoSEQ multiplex PCR. The table includes about 73,000 clones, approximately 90% detected once. CDR1 MNHEY and CDR2 SVGAGI come from the germline V gene. The CDR3 covers 14 residues. The V gene end was trimmed by 7 bases and the J gene end by 5 bases; junction bases not matched to a gene: 8. Points on this clone: Its antigen remains unknown.

Sequenced material: CD4+ or CD8+ T cells sorted from blood, taken in a trial of the OX40 agonist ivuxolimab. The rearrangement uses TRBV6-5 and TRBJ1-1; 9 nucleotides match TRBD1. The receptor's source is an adult with an advanced solid tumor such as melanoma, head and neck, liver or kidney cancer. CDR3 sequence: CASIEQGARTEAFF. CDR3 in DNA: TGTGCCAGCATCGAACAGGGGGCGCGAACTGAAGCTTTCTTT.